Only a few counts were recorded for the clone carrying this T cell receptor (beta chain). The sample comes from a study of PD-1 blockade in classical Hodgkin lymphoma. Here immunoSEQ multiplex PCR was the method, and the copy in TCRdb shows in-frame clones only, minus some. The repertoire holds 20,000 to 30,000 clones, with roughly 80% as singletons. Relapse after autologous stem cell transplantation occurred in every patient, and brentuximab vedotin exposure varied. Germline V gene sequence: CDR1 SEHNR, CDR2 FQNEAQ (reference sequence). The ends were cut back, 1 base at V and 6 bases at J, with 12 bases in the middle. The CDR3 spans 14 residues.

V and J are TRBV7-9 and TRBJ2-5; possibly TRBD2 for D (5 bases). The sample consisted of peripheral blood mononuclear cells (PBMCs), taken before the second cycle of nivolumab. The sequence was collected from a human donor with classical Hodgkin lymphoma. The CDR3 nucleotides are TGTGCCAGCAGCTTAGTCGGAGGCGTGCAGACCCAGTACTTC. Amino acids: CASSLVGGVQTQYF.